The T cell receptor (beta chain) described here comes from a study of T cells in Graves' hyperthyroidism and ophthalmopathy. RNA transcripts were the template for amplifying TCR beta CDR3 regions. The HTBI primer set drove a first-round RT-PCR of the TCR CDR3. TCRdb reprocessed the multiplex PCR reads with MiXCR, giving one entry per CDR3 protein. The sample includes 490,000 or so distinct CDR3 sequences, roughly 16% seen only once; the top ten take 25% to 30%. The CDR3 length is 14 residues. Germline V lookup: CDR1 LNHDA, CDR2 SQIVND (reference sequence). Trimming took off 3 bases at V and 1 base at J, with 9 bases between the two ends.

The chain is built from TRBV19 and TRBJ1-1; D is unresolved. Sequences were obtained from blood. The clonotype originates from a woman in her twenties or thirties with Graves' ophthalmopathy. CDR3 coding DNA: TGTGCCAGTAGTATGTCTCGTGCGAACACTGAAGCTTTCTTT. The encoded protein is CASSMSRANTEAFF.